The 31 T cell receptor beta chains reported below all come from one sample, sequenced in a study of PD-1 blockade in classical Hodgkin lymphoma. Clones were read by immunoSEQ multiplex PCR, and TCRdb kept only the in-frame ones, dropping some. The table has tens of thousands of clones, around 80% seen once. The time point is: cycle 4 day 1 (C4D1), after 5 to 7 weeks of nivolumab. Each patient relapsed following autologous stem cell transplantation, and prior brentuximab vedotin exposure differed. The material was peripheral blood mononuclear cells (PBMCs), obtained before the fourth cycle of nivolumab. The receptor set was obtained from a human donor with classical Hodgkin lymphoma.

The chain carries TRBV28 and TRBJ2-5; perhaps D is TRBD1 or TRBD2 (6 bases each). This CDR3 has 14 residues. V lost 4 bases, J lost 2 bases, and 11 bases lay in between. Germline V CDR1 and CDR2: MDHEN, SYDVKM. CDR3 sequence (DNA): TGTGCCAGCAGTTCTGGGGGGCGACAAGAGACCCAGTACTTC. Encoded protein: CASSSGGRQETQYF.

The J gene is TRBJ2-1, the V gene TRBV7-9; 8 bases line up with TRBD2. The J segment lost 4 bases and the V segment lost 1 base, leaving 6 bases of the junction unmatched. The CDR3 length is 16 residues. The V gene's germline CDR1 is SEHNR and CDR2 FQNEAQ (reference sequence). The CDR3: CASSLGTSGRYNEQFF. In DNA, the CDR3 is TGTGCCAGCAGCTTAGGAACTAGCGGACGATACAATGAGCAGTTCTTC.

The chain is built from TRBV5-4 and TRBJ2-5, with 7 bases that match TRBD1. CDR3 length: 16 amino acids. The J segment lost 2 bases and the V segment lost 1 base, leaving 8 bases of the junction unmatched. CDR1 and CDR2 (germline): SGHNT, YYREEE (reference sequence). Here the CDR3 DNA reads TGTGCCAGCAGCTTGAGAGGGGGCTCCCATCAAGAGACCCAGTACTTC. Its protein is CASSLRGGSHQETQYF.

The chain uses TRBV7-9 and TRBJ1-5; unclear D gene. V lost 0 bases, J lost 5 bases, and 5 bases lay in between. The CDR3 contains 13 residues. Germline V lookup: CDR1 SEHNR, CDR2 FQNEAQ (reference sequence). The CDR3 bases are TGTGCCAGCAGCTTAGCTCAGGATCAGCCCCAGCATTTT. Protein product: CASSLAQDQPQHF.

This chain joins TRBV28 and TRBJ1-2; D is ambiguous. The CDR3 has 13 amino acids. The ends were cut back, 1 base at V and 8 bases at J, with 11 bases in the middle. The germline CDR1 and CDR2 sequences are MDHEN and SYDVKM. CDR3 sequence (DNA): TGTGCCAGCAGTTTATCTGGGTCGCGGGGCTACACCTTC. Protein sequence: CASSLSGSRGYTF.

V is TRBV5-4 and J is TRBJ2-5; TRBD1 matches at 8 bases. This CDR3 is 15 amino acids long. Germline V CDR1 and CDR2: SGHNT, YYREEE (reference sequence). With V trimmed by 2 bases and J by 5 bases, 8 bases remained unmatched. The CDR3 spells CASSFDRGREETQYF. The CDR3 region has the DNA TGTGCCAGCAGCTTTGACAGGGGTAGGGAGGAGACCCAGTACTTC.

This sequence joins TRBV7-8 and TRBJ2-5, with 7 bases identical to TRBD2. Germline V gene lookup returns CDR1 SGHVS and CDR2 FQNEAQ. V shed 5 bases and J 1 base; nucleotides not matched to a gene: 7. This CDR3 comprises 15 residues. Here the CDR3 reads CASSAQLAPQETQYF. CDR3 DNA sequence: TGTGCCAGCAGCGCACAACTAGCGCCCCAAGAGACCCAGTACTTC.

The CDR3 nucleotides are TGTGCCAGCAGCCCACAGGGGATCAACGAGCAGTACTTC. It translates to CASSPQGINEQYF. The genes are TRBV7-8 and TRBJ2-7, with TRBD1 matching over 7 bases. With 5 bases clipped from V and 5 bases from J, the junction kept 6 bases outside the gene matches. The germline V gene has CDR1 SGHVS and CDR2 FQNEAQ. The CDR3 length is 13 residues.

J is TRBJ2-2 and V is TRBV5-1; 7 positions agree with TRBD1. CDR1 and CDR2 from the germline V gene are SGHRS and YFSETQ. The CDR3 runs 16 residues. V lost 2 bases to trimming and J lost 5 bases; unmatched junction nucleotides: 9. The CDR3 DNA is TGCGCCAGCAGCTTAATTCCCAGGGGGAGTACCGGGGAGCTGTTTTTT. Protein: CASSLIPRGSTGELFF.

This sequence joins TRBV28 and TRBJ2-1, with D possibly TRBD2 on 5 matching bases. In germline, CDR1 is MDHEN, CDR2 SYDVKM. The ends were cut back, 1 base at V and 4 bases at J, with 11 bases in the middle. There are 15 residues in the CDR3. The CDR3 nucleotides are TGTGCCAGCAGTTTATATGGGAGTGGTTACAATGAGCAGTTCTTC. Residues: CASSLYGSGYNEQFF.

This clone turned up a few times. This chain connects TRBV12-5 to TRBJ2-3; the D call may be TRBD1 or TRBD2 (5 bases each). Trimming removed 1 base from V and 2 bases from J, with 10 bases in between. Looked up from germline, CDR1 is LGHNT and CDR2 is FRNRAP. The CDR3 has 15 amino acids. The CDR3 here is CASGLGTGPTDTQYF. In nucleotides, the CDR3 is TGTGCTAGTGGTTTGGGGACGGGACCCACAGATACGCAGTATTTT. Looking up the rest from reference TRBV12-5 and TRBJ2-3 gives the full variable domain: DARVTQTPRHKVTEMGQEVTMRCQPILGHNTVFWYRQTMMQGLELLAYFRNRAPLDDSGMPKDRFSAEMPDATLATLKIQPSEPRDSAVYFCASGLGTGPTDTQYFGPGTRLTVL.

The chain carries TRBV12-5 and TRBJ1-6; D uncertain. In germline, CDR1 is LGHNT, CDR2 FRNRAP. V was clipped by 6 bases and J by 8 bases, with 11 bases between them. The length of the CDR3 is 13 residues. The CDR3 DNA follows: TGTGCTAGTGGCAGGTGGGCTGATTCACCCCTCCACTTT. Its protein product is CASGRWADSPLHF.

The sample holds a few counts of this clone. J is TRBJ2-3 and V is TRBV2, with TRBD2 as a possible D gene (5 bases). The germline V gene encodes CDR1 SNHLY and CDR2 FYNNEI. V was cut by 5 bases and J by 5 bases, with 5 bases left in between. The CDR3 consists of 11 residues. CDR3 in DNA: TGTGCCAGCAGTCGGGAAGATACGCAGTATTTT. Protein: CASSREDTQYF.

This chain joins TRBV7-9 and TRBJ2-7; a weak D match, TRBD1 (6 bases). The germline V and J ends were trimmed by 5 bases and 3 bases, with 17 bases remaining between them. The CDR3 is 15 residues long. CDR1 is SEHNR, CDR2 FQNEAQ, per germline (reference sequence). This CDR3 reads CASSRYRDPHYEQYF. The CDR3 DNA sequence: TGTGCCAGCAGCAGATACAGGGACCCTCACTACGAGCAGTACTTC. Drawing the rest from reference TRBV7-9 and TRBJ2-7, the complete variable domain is DTGVSQNPRHKITKRGQNVTFRCDPISEHNRLYWYRQTLGQGPEFLTYFQNEAQLEKSRLLSDRFSAERPKGSFSTLEIQRTEQGDSAMYLCASSRYRDPHYEQYFGPGTRLTVT.

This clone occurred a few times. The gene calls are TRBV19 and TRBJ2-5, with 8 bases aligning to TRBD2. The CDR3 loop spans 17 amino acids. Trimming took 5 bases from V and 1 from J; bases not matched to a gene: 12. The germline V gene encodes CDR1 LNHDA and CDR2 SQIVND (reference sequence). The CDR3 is CASSLGWASGGQETQYF. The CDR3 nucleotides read TGTGCCAGTAGTCTCGGTTGGGCCAGCGGGGGCCAAGAGACCCAGTACTTC.

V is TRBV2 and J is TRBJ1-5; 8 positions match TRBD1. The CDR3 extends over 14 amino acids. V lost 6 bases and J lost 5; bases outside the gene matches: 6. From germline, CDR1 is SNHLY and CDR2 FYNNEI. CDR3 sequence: CASRADRDHQPQHF. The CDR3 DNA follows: TGTGCCAGCAGGGCGGACAGGGATCATCAGCCCCAGCATTTT. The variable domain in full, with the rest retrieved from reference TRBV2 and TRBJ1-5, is EPEVTQTPSHQVTQMGQEVILRCVPISNHLYFYWYRQILGQKVEFLVSFYNNEISEKSEIFDDQFSVERPDGSNFTLKIRSTKLEDSAMYFCASRADRDHQPQHFGDGTRLSIL.

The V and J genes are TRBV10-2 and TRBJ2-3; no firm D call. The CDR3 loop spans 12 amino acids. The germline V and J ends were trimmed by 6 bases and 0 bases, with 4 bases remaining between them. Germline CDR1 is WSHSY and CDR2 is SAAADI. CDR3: CASRTSTDTQYF. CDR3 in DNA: TGCGCCAGCAGGACTAGCACAGATACGCAGTATTTT.

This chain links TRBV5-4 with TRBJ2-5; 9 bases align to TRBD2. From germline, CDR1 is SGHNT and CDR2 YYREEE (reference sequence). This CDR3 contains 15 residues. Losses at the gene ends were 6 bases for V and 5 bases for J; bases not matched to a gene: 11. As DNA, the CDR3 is TGTGCCAGCAACGGCGGGAGGGCTGGGGATGAGACCCAGTACTTC. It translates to CASNGGRAGDETQYF.

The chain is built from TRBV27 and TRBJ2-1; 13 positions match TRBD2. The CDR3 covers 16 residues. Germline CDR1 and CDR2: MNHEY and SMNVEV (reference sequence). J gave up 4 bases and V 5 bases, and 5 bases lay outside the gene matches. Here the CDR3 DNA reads TGTGCCAGCAGTCTGGGGACTAGCGGGAAATACAATGAGCAGTTCTTC. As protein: CASSLGTSGKYNEQFF.

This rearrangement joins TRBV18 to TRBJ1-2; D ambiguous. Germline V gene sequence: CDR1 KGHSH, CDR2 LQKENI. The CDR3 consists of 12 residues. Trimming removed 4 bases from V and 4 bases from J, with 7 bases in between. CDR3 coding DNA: TGTGCCAGCTCACTCGGGGTCTATGGCTACACCTTC. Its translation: CASSLGVYGYTF.

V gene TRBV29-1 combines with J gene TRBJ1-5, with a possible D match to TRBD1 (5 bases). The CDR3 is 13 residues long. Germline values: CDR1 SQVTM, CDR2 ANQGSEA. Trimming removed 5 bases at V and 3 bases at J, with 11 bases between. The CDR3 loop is CSVSDSLNQPQHF. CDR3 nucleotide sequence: TGCAGCGTTTCCGACAGTCTCAATCAGCCCCAGCATTTT. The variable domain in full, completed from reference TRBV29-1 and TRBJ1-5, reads SAVISQKPSRDICQRGTSLTIQCQVDSQVTMMFWYRQQPGQSLTLIATANQGSEATYESGFVIDKFPISRPNLTFSTLTVSNMSPEDSSIYLCSVSDSLNQPQHFGDGTRLSIL.

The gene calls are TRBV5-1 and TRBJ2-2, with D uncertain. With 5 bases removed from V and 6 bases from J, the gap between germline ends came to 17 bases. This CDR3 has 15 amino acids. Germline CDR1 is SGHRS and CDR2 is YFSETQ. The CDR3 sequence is CASRGPFLTPGELFF. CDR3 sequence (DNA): TGCGCCAGCAGGGGCCCTTTTCTGACCCCCGGGGAGCTGTTTTTT.

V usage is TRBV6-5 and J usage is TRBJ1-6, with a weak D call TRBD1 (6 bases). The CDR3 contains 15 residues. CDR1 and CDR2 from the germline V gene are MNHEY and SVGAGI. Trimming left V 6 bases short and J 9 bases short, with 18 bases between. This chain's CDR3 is CASRLGEQGRSPLHF. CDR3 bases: TGTGCCAGCAGATTGGGGGAACAGGGCCGTTCACCCCTCCACTTT.

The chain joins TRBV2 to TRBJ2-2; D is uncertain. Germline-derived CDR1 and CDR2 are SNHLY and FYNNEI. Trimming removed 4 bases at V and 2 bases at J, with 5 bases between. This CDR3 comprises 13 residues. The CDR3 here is CASSGSNTGELFF. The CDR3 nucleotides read TGTGCCAGCAGTGGGTCTAACACCGGGGAGCTGTTTTTT.

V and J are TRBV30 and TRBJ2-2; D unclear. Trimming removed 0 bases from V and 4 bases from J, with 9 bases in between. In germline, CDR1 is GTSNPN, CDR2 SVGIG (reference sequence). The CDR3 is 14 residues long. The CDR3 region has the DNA TGTGCCTGGAGTGTGCGGCAGATCACCGGGGAGCTGTTTTTT. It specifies CAWSVRQITGELFF.

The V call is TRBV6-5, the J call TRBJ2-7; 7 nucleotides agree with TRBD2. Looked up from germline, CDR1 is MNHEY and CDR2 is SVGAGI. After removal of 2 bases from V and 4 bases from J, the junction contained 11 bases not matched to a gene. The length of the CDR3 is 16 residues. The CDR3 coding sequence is TGTGCCAGCAGTTACGCCCCTGGGGGAGGGAGATACGAGCAGTACTTC. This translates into CASSYAPGGGRYEQYF.

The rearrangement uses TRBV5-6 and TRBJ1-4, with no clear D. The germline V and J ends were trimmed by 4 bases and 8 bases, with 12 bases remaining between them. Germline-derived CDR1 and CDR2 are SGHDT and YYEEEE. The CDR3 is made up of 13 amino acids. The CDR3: CASSPGPAEKLFF. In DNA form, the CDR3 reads TGTGCCAGCAGCCCCGGACCCGCCGAAAAACTGTTTTTT.

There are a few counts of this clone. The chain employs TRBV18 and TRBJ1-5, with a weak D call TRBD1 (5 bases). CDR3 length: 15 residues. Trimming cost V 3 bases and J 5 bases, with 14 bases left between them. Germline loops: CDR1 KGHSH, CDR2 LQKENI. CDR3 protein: CASSPRTGTDQPQHF. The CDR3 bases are TGTGCCAGCTCACCCCGGACCGGGACGGATCAGCCCCAGCATTTT.

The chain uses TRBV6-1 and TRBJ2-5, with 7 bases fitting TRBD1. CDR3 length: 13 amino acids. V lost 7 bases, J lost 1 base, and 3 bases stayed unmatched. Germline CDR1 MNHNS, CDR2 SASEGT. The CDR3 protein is CASKNRGQETQYF. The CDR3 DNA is TGTGCCAGCAAGAACAGGGGCCAAGAGACCCAGTACTTC.

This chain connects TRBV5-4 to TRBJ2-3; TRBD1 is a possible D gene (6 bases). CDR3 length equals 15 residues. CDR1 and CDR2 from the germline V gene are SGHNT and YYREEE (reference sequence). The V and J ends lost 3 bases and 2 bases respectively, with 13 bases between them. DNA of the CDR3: TGTGCCAGCAGCTGGGGGCAGGGGATCACAGATACGCAGTATTTT. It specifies CASSWGQGITDTQYF.

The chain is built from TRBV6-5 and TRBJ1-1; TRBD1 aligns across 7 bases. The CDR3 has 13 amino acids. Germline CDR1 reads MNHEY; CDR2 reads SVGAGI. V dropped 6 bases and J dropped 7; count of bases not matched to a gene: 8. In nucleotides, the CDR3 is TGTGCCAGCAGCTCAACAGGGGCGGGTGAAGCTTTCTTT. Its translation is CASSSTGAGEAFF.